In its sample, the clone carrying this TCR beta chain was seen a few times. Its antigen remains unidentified. This entry comes from a study of CD8+CD57+ T cells in acquired aplastic anemia. At the level of the study: The mean DNA yield obtained from sorted CD4+ and CD8+ cells came to 3.2 ug. Study-wide findings and caveats: Researchers report that 25 to 30 CD8+ CDR3 sequences appeared in both patients and controls.

An expansion of CD8+CD57+ cells by flow cytometry had been shown in patients chosen for sequencing. As a group, the patients uniformly had severe acquired aplastic anemia. Patient blood was sampled before any therapy had been received. Genomic DNA, the template, was used for profiling of the TCR beta VDJ and CDR3. From the reads, TCRdb called clonotypes with MiXCR, one entry per CDR3 protein. The data contain a few hundred thousand distinct CDR3 sequences, roughly 61% of them singletons. The length of the CDR3 is 16 residues. Germline assignment: CDR1 SGHRS and CDR2 YFSETQ. Deletions cut 0 bases from V and 0 bases from J, with 9 bases between.

This sequence joins TRBV5-1 and TRBJ1-4; no clear D gene. The clonotype originates from a human donor with aplastic anemia. Sequencing was done on a sample of sorted CD4+, CD8+, or CD8+CD57+ T cells (not recorded which) from PBMCs. The CDR3 region is CASSLEQSATNEKLFF. For the CDR3, the DNA is TGCGCCAGCAGCTTGGAGCAGTCTGCAACTAATGAAAAACTGTTTTTT. Full variable domain (remainder filled in from reference TRBV5-1 and TRBJ1-4): KAGVTQTPRYLIKTRGQQVTLSCSPISGHRSVSWYQQTPGQGLQFLFEYFSETQRNKGNFPGRFSGRQFSNSRSEMNVSTLELGDSALYLCASSLEQSATNEKLFFGSGTQLSVL.